This T cell receptor (beta chain) was sequenced during a study of T-cell reconstitution after alpha-beta-depleted transplantation in children. General study points: By about two months after transplant, alpha-beta T cells reportedly arose from several hundred graft clones that had expanded. The origin of high day-60 TCRbeta diversity in some patients lay in surviving recipient T cells and thymic progenitors. Counts and diversity of T cells one year after transplant came mostly from newly produced T cells.

There are 17 residues in the CDR3. The table lists this clonotype with a few counts. Its matching antigen is unknown. Unique molecular identifiers tagged the TCRbeta library. TCRdb reanalysed the PCR reads using MiXCR and keeps one entry per CDR3 protein. This table holds 130,000 or so distinct CDR3 sequences, about 9.5% found once. This chain uses TRBV21-1 with TRBJ2-1; the table's D gene call, TRBD1, was not cross checked with the DNA. TRBV21-1 is a listed pseudogene. This TCR was sampled from a girl under two years old who had a stem cell transplant for combined immunodeficiency, so the T cells may come from the graft donor. This sample comprised PBMCs, mostly from graft donor cells, obtained 180 days after TCRalphabeta/CD19-depleted stem cell transplant. The CDR3 coding sequence is TGTGCCAGCAGCAAAGTCAGGGGCTTGTTCGCCTACAATGAGCAGTTCTTC. Translation: CASSKVRGLFAYNEQFF.